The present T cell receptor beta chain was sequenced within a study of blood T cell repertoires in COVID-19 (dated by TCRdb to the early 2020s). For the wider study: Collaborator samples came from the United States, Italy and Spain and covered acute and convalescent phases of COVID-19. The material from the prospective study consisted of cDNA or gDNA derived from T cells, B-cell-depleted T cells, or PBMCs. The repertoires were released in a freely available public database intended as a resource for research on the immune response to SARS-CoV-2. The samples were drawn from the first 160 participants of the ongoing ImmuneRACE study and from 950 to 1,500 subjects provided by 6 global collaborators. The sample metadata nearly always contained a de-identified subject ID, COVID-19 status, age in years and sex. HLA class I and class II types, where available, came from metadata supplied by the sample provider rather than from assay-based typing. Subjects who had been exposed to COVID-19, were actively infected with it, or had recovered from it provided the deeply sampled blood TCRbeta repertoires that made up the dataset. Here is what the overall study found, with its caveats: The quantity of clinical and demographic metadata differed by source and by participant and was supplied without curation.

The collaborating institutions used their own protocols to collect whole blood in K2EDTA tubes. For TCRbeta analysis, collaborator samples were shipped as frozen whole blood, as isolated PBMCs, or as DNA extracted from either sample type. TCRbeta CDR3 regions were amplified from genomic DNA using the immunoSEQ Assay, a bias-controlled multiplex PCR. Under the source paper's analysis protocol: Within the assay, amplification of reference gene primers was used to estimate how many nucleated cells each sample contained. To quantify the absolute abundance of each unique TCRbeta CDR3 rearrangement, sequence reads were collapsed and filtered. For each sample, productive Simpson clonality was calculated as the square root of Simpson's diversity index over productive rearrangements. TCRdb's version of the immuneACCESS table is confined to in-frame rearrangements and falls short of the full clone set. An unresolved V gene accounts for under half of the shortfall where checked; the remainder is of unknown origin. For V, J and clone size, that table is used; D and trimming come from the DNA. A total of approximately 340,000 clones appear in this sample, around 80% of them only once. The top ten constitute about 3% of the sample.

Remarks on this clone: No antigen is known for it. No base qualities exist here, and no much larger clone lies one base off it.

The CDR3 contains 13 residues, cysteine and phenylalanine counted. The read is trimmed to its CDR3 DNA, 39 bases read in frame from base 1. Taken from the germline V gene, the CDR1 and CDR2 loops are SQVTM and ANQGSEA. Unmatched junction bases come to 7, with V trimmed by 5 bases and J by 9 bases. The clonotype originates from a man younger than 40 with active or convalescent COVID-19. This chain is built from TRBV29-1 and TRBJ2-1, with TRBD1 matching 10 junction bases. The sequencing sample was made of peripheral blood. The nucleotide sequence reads TGCAGCGTTCCGGGACAGGGGAGTAGTGAGCAGTTCTTC. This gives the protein CSVPGQGSSEQFF.